Sequencing of this T cell receptor (beta chain) was carried out in a study of CD8 T cells in ankylosing spondylitis. Broader study findings: Reports say disease-linked clones showed up significantly more in matched ankylosing spondylitis synovial fluid. In synovial fluid and blood from reactive arthritis, some motif variants were previously reported. A TCR beta motif of several highly homologous variants seemed to mark ankylosing spondylitis blood.

This clonotype was found a few times. Antigen: not known. This CDR3 spans 15 amino acids. The V and J ends lost 2 bases and 5 bases, in that order; junction bases with no gene match: 6. Germline-derived CDR1 and CDR2 are SGHKS and YYEKEE (reference sequence). Quantitative 5'-RACE with molecular barcodes generated TCR beta libraries. TCRdb reanalysed the 5' RACE reads using MiXCR and keeps one entry per CDR3 protein. The repertoire holds about 320,000 distinct CDR3 sequences, with roughly 12% as singletons. The chain recombines TRBV5-5 with TRBJ2-1; 8 bases are shared with TRBD1. The TCR sequence derives from a female donor with ankylosing spondylitis or in good health (not recorded which). Sequenced sample: blood, either unsorted or a sorted T cell fraction (not recorded which). In DNA, the CDR3 is TGTGCCAGCAGCTTCCAGGGGGCGGCGGACAATGAGCAGTTCTTC. This encodes CASSFQGAADNEQFF.